The 17 T cell receptor beta chains listed next were all sequenced from one sample in a study of T cell repertoires in cytomegalovirus infection (dated by TCRdb to the late 2010s). Sample treatment or condition, as interpreted from the label and publication: in vitro stimulation with specific CMV peptide epitopes to enrich CMV-specific T cells. The run used an Illumina HiSeq 1500. Starting from the raw public reads, TCRdb applied fastp trimming at Q25, assembled clones with MiXCR and retained in-frame beta chains. Identical CDR3 proteins give one entry, which carries the most common genes and DNA. The sample data list roughly 110,000 distinct CDR3 sequences, and more than 30% of these were observed just once. Less than 45% of the sample belongs to the ten largest clones. No antigen is known for these receptors. Sequences were derived from CD8+ T cells from cultured PBMCs, sampled from culture after CMV antigen stimulation. These receptors were taken from a human donor in good health (CMV status not recorded). Some clones in this sample may be carry-over from other donors' samples.

The genes are TRBV18 and TRBJ1-1; a weak D match, TRBD1 (5 bases). CDR1 KGHSH and CDR2 LQKENI come from the germline V gene. CDR3 length equals 18 residues. V lost 3 bases, J lost 1 base, and 21 bases lay in between. The CDR3 DNA follows: TGTGCCAGCTCACCGAATTCTATTGACAGCGCGGGGAACACTGAAGCTTTCTTT. Its protein product is CASSPNSIDSAGNTEAFF.

The chain uses TRBV7-9 and TRBJ1-2; no clear D gene. The CDR3 covers 13 residues. Germline CDR1 and CDR2: SEHNR and FQNEAQ (reference sequence). Trimming pared 3 bases from V and 6 bases from J, leaving 11 bases between. CDR3 protein: CASSLIPNDGYTF. In nucleotides, the CDR3 is TGTGCCAGCAGCTTGATTCCCAACGATGGCTACACCTTC. The variable domain in full, with the rest retrieved from reference TRBV7-9 and TRBJ1-2, is DTGVSQNPRHKITKRGQNVTFRCDPISEHNRLYWYRQTLGQGPEFLTYFQNEAQLEKSRLLSDRFSAERPKGSFSTLEIQRTEQGDSAMYLCASSLIPNDGYTFGSGTRLTVV.

The chain joins TRBV4-1 to TRBJ1-6; unclear D gene. There are 13 residues in the CDR3. V lost 4 bases to trimming and J lost 7 bases, with 8 bases between them. The germline V gene encodes CDR1 MGHRA and CDR2 YSYEKL. The chain's CDR3 is CASSPGENSPLHF. CDR3 DNA sequence: TGCGCCAGCAGCCCGGGCGAGAATTCACCCCTCCACTTT.

This chain links TRBV27 with TRBJ2-2; no clear D. Trimming cost V 4 bases and J 4 bases, with 7 bases left between them. Germline V gene data show CDR1 as MNHEY and CDR2 as SMNVEV (reference sequence). CDR3 length: 13 amino acids. Here the CDR3 reads CASSSHPTGELFF. CDR3 bases: TGTGCCAGCAGTTCCCACCCCACCGGGGAGCTGTTTTTT.

This clonotype occurred a few times. The chain employs TRBV2 and TRBJ2-2; 12 positions match TRBD1. Germline V CDR1 and CDR2: SNHLY, FYNNEI. Unmatched junction bases numbered 8, after V lost 3 bases and J lost 6 bases. The CDR3 length is 17 residues. The CDR3 loop reads CASSDSGTGGAAGELFF. In nucleotides, the CDR3 is TGTGCCAGCAGTGATAGTGGGACAGGGGGCGCGGCCGGGGAGCTGTTTTTT.

There are a few counts of this clonotype. V gene TRBV7-9 combines with J gene TRBJ1-1; tentatively, D is TRBD1 (6 bases). Germline CDR1 reads SEHNR; CDR2 reads FQNEAQ (reference sequence). Trimming cost V 7 bases and J 1 base, with 10 bases left between them. The CDR3 consists of 13 residues. The CDR3, as DNA: TGTGCCAGCATCAGGGGTTCGAACACTGAAGCTTTCTTT. It is translated as CASIRGSNTEAFF.

This chain connects TRBV6-1 to TRBJ2-7; maybe TRBD1 (5 bases). The CDR3 has 14 amino acids. Germline-derived CDR1 and CDR2 are MNHNS and SASEGT. The V end was cut by 7 bases, the J end by 2 bases, with 15 bases between. DNA for the CDR3: TGTGCCAGCACCAGACAGCCGACCACCTACGAGCAGTACTTC. It codes for CASTRQPTTYEQYF.

There are many counts of this clonotype. J is TRBJ2-7 and V is TRBV6-1; tentatively, D is TRBD1 (6 bases). Per the germline V gene, CDR1 is MNHNS and CDR2 is SASEGT. The CDR3 length is 14 residues. V gave up 5 bases and J gave up 7 bases, with 18 bases separating them. The DNA of the CDR3 is TGTGCCAGCAGTCCCCGATTGGGGGCGCAGGAGCAGTACTTC. Residues: CASSPRLGAQEQYF.

This clonotype was counted between two and nine times. The rearrangement links TRBV29-1 to TRBJ1-2; the match to TRBD1 covers 8 bases. CDR1 is SQVTM, CDR2 ANQGSEA, per germline. There are 18 residues in the CDR3. V was clipped by 2 bases and J by 3 bases; unmatched bases: 17. CDR3 loop: CSVENQNGFWTGYYGYTF. The CDR3 DNA reads as TGCAGCGTTGAAAACCAGAACGGATTCTGGACAGGGTACTATGGCTACACCTTC.

The chain links TRBV28 to TRBJ2-4; weak D call: TRBD1 (5 bases). The CDR3 contains 14 residues. Per the germline V gene, CDR1 is MDHEN and CDR2 is SYDVKM. Deletions cut 2 bases from V and 9 bases from J, with 14 bases between. The CDR3 region has the DNA TGTGCCAGCAGTTTAAGGTCAGGGCATGGCATTCAGTACTTC. The encoded protein is CASSLRSGHGIQYF.

This rearrangement joins TRBV28 to TRBJ2-7, with D possibly matching TRBD1 (6 bases). V was clipped by 6 bases and J by 6 bases, with 21 bases between them. Per germline, CDR1 MDHEN and CDR2 SYDVKM. The CDR3 covers 15 residues. The DNA of the CDR3 is TGTGCCAGCAGCTCCAACAGGGACGGCCTCGTCGAGCAGTACTTC. Translating gives CASSSNRDGLVEQYF.

The sample holds a few counts of this clonotype. The chain links TRBV20-1 to TRBJ2-1, with D perhaps matching TRBD2 (6 bases). V shed 0 bases and J shed 9 bases, with 9 bases lying between them. The germline V gene encodes CDR1 DFQATT and CDR2 SNEGSKA (reference sequence). The length of the CDR3 is 12 residues. The CDR3 sequence is CSAREGGTEQFF. The CDR3 DNA follows: TGCAGTGCTAGAGAAGGAGGGACTGAGCAGTTCTTC.

This clonotype has a handful of counts. V gene TRBV4-1 combines with J gene TRBJ2-3; D uncertain. CDR3 length equals 15 residues. With 0 bases removed from V and 0 bases from J, the gap between germline ends came to 7 bases. Germline V lookup: CDR1 MGHRA, CDR2 YSYEKL. The CDR3 bases are TGCGCCAGCAGCCAAGATCCCCCGAGCACAGATACGCAGTATTTT. Its translation is CASSQDPPSTDTQYF.

Ten or more counts support this clonotype. This chain joins TRBV7-8 and TRBJ2-1, with TRBD1 matching 7 bases. The ends lost 3 bases at V and 3 bases at J; junction bases unmatched: 5. The CDR3 is 15 amino acids. Germline CDR1 reads SGHVS; CDR2 reads FQNEAQ. The CDR3 DNA sequence: TGTGCCAGCAGCTTGAGTTCAGGGGGCTACAATGAGCAGTTCTTC. Protein sequence: CASSLSSGGYNEQFF.

With regard to this clonotype: One end of the junction is discordant with germline, which a read error may explain. V usage is TRBV4-1 and J usage is TRBJ2-5; D is unclear. The CDR3 totals 14 residues. Germline CDR1 and CDR2: MGHRA and YSYEKL. The CDR3 sequence: CASSQGLGLKTQYF. DNA of the CDR3: TGTGCCAGCAGCCAAGGGCTGGGGTTGAAGACCCAGTACTTC.

The J gene is TRBJ1-5, the V gene TRBV27; maybe TRBD1 (6 bases). The germline V gene has CDR1 MNHEY and CDR2 SMNVEV (reference sequence). With 7 bases removed from V and 5 bases from J, the gap between germline ends came to 18 bases. The CDR3 length is 15 residues. Here the CDR3 reads CASKVLVGADQPQHF. The CDR3 DNA reads as TGTGCCAGCAAGGTCCTGGTGGGGGCGGATCAGCCCCAGCATTTT.

This clonotype was seen only once. The chain uses TRBV6-6 and TRBJ1-5; D might be TRBD1 (6 bases). Germline V gene sequence: CDR1 MNHNY, CDR2 SVGAGI (reference sequence). V was trimmed by 8 bases and J by 1 base, leaving 15 bases between them. CDR3 length: 15 residues. The CDR3, as DNA: TGTGCCAGCGACCCGGCAGGGGTGAGCAATCAGCCCCAGCATTTT. Protein: CASDPAGVSNQPQHF.